Reported below is one T cell receptor beta chain. The trim removed 10 bases at V and 4 bases at J, leaving 14 bases unmatched. This CDR3 comprises 15 residues. In germline, CDR1 is MNHEY, CDR2 SMNVEV (reference sequence). As handled by the study authors: Estimation of nucleated cell counts was performed using reference gene primer amplification. Generated by immunoSEQ multiplex PCR, the TCRdb table keeps only in-frame clones and is missing some. V and J calls plus clone size are reproduced from that table; the DNA served to infer D and trimming. The sample holds 250,000 or so clones; roughly 86% are singletons and the top ten take about 10%. The data stem from a study of blood T cell repertoires in COVID-19. The wider study: From the United States, Italy and Spain came samples of acute and convalescent COVID-19.

The genes are TRBV27 and TRBJ2-7, with 9 bases lining up with TRBD2. This receptor was obtained from a man aged 35-49 years with active or convalescent COVID-19. The sample was peripheral blood. CDR3 region: CATLGLAGSRYEQYF. CDR3 in DNA: TGTGCCACCCTGGGGCTAGCGGGAAGTAGGTACGAGCAGTACTTC.